These 4 T cell receptor beta chains came from one sample sequenced in a study of spatial heterogeneity in lung cancer. This sample's time point: blood at routine non-recurrence follow-up after resection. From tumor, nontumor lung or frozen PBMC, whole RNA was taken unsorted for sequencing. TCRdb re-called the 5' RACE reads through MiXCR, storing one row per CDR3 protein. The sample shows around 110,000 distinct CDR3 sequences, 9% to 15% of them seen only once. Sample: PBMCs, taken at follow-up. Source of these receptors: a male donor with early-stage non-small cell lung cancer.

In its sample, this clonotype was seen a few times. CDR3 protein: CASSYDRDRVRAFF. CDR3 nucleotide sequence: TGTGCCAGCAGTTACGACCGTGACAGAGTTCGTGCTTTCTTT. V gene TRBV6-5 combines with J gene TRBJ1-1; tentative D call: TRBD1 (5 bases). CDR1 is MNHEY, CDR2 SVGAGI, per germline. V was pared by 2 bases and J by 11 bases, with 18 bases between. The CDR3 extends over 14 amino acids.

V usage is TRBV12-3 or TRBV12-4 and J usage is TRBJ1-1, with D unresolved. The CDR3 has 14 amino acids. The V and J ends lost 2 bases and 0 bases respectively, with 7 bases between them. The DNA for the CDR3 is TGTGCCAGCAGTTTAAGCCAGGTGAACACTGAAGCTTTCTTT. Translation: CASSLSQVNTEAFF.

This clonotype was observed many times. This chain joins TRBV10-3 and TRBJ2-7; D gene uncertain. Germline-derived CDR1 and CDR2 are ENHRY and SYGVKD. V was trimmed by 6 bases and J by 3 bases, leaving 9 bases between them. CDR3 length: 12 amino acids. CDR3 protein: CAIRALVYEQYF. Here the CDR3 DNA reads TGTGCCATCAGGGCCTTAGTCTACGAGCAGTACTTC.

The chain links TRBV4-1 to TRBJ1-2, with unresolved D. Between the trimmed V and J ends, which lost 3 bases and 5 bases, there was a span of 13 bases. CDR1 MGHRA and CDR2 YSYEKL come from the germline V gene. The CDR3 totals 14 residues. CDR3 bases: TGCGCCAGCAGCCAGGCCACGGGAGAGTATGGCTACACCTTC. This translates into CASSQATGEYGYTF.